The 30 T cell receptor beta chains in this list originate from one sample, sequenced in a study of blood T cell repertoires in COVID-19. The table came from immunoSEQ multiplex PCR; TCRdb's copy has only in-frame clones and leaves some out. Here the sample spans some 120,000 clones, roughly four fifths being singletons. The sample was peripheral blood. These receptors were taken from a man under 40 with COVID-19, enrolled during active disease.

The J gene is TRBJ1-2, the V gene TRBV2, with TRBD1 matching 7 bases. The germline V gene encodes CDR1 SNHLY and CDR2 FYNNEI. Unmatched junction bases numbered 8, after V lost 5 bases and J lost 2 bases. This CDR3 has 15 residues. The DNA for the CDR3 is TGTGCCAGCAGTCCAGAGGGGGCAAGGAACTATGGCTACACCTTC. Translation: CASSPEGARNYGYTF.

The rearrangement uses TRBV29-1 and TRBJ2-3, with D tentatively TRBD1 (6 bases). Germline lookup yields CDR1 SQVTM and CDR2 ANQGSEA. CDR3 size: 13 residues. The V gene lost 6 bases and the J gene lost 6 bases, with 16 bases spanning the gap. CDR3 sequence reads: CSVDDTGFDTQYF. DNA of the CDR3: TGCAGCGTAGATGATACAGGGTTCGATACGCAGTATTTT.

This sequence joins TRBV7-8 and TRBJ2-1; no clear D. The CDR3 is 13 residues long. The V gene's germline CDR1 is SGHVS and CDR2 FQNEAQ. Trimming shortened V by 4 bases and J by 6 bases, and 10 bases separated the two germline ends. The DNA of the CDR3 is TGTGCCAGCAGCTACCCGGAGAGCAATGAGCAGTTCTTC. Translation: CASSYPESNEQFF.

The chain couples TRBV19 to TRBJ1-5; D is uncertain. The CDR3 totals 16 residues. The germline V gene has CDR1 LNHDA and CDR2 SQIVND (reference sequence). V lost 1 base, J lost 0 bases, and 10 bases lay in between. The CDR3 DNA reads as TGTGCCAGTAGTATAGGGGAGGCTTATAGCAATCAGCCCCAGCATTTT. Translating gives CASSIGEAYSNQPQHF.

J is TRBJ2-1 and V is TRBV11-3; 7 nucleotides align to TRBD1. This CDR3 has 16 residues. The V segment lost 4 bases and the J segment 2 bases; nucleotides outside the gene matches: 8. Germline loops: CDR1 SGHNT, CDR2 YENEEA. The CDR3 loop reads CASSYAGTATYNEQFF. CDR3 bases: TGTGCCAGCAGCTACGCCGGGACAGCCACCTACAATGAGCAGTTCTTC.

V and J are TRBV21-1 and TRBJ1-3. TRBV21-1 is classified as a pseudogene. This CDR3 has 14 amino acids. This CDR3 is CASTARSSGNTIYF. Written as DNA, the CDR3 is TGTGCCAGCACAGCACGGAGCTCTGGAAACACCATATATTTT.

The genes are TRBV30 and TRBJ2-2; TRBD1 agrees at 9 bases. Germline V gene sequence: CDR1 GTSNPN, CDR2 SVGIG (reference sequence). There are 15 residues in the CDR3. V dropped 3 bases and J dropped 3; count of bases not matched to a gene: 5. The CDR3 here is CAWRGGQGYTGELFF. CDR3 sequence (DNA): TGTGCCTGGAGGGGGGGACAGGGTTACACCGGGGAGCTGTTTTTT.

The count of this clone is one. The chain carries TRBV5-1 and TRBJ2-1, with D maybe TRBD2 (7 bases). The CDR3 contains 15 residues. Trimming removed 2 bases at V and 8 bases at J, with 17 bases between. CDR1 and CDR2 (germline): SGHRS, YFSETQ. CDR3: CASSLGQRGWDEQFF. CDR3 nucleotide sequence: TGCGCCAGCAGCTTAGGACAGCGGGGTTGGGATGAGCAGTTCTTC. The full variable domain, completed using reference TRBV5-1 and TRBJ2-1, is KAGVTQTPRYLIKTRGQQVTLSCSPISGHRSVSWYQQTPGQGLQFLFEYFSETQRNKGNFPGRFSGRQFSNSRSEMNVSTLELGDSALYLCASSLGQRGWDEQFFGPGTRLTVL.

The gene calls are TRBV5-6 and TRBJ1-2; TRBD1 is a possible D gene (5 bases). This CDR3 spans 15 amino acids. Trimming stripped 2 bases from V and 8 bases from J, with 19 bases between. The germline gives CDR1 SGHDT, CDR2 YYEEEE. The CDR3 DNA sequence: TGTGCCAGCAGCTTCCAGGGAATGGGCCCTAACGGCTACACCTTC. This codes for CASSFQGMGPNGYTF.

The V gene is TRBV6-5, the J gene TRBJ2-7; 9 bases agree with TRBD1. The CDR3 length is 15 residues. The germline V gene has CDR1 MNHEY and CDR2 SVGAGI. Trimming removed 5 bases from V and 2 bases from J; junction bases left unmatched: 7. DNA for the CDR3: TGTGCCAGCAGTAATAGGACAGGGGACACCTACGAGCAGTACTTC. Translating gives CASSNRTGDTYEQYF.

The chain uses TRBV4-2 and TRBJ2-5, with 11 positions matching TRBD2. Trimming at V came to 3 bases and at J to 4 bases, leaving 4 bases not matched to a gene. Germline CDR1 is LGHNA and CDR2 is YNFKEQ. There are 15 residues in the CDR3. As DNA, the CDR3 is TGTGCCAGCAGCCACATACTAGCGGGAGTAGAGACCCAGTACTTC. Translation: CASSHILAGVETQYF.

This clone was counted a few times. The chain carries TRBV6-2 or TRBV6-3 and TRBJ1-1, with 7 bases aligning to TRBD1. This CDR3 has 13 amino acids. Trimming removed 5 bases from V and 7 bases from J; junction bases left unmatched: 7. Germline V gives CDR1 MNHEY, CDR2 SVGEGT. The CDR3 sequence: CASSRQGSGEAFF. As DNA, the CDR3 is TGTGCCAGCAGTCGACAGGGCTCGGGTGAAGCTTTCTTT.

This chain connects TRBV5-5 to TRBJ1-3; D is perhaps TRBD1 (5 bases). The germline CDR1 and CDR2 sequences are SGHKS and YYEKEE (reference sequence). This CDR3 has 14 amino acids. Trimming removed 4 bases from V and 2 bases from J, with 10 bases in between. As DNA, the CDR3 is TGTGCCAGCAGCGGAGGGGCGGCTGGAAACACCATATATTTT. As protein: CASSGGAAGNTIYF.

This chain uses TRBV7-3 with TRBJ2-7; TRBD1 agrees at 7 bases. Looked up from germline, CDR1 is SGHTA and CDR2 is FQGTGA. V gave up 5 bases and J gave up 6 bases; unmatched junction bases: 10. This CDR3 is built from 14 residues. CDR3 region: CASSQTGWGSEQYF. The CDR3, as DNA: TGTGCCAGCAGCCAGACAGGGTGGGGCTCCGAGCAGTACTTC.

CDR3 DNA sequence: TGCGCCAGCAGCTTGGTTGGGGCCTCGAACACCGGGGAGCTGTTTTTT. It translates to CASSLVGASNTGELFF. This chain uses TRBV5-1 with TRBJ2-2; a possible D gene is TRBD1 (5 bases). V lost 0 bases to trimming and J lost 0 bases, with 9 bases between them. The germline gives CDR1 SGHRS, CDR2 YFSETQ. The CDR3 is 16 residues long.

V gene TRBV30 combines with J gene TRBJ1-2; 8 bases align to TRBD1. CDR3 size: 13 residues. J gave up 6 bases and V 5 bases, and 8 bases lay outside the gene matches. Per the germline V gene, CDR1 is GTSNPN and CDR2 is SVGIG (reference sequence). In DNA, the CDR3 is TGTGCCTGGCCCGGGACAGGCGGAAATGGCTACACCTTC. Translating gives CAWPGTGGNGYTF. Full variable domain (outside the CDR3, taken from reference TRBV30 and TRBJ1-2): SQTIHQWPATLVQPVGSPLSLECTVEGTSNPNLYWYRQAAGRGLQLLFYSVGIGQISSEVPQNLSASRPQDRQFILSSKKLLLSDSGFYLCAWPGTGGNGYTFGSGTRLTVV.

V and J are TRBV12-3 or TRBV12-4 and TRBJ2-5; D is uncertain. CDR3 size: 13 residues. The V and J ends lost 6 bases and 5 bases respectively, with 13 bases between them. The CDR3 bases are TGTGCCAGCAGGCGGCCCCCTGGGGAGACCCAGTACTTC. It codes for CASRRPPGETQYF.

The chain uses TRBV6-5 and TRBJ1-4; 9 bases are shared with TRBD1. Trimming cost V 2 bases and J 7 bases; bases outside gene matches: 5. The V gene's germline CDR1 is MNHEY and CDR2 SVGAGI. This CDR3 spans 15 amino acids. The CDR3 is CASSYGTGRGEKLFF. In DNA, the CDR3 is TGTGCCAGCAGTTACGGGACAGGGAGGGGTGAAAAACTGTTTTTT.

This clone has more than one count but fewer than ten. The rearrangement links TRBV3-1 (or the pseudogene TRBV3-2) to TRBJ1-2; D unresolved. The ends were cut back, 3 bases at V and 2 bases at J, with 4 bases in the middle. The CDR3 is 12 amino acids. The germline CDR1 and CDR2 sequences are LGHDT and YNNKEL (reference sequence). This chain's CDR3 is CASSQLNYGYTF. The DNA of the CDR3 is TGTGCCAGCAGCCAGCTAAACTATGGCTACACCTTC.

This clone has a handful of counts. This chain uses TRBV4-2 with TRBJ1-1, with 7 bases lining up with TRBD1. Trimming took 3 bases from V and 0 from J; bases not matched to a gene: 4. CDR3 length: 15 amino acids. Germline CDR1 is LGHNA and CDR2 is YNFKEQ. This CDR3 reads CASSQTGTVNTEAFF. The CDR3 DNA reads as TGTGCCAGCAGCCAGACCGGGACAGTGAACACTGAAGCTTTCTTT.

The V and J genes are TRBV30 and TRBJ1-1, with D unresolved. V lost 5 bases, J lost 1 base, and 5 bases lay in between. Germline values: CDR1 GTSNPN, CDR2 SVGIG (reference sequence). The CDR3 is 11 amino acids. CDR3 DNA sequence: TGTGCCTGGGGGAGGAACACTGAAGCTTTCTTT. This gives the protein CAWGRNTEAFF.

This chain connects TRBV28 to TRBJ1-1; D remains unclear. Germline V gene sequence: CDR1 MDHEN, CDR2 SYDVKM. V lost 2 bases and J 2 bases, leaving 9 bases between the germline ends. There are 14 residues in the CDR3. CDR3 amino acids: CASSLPRFNTEAFF. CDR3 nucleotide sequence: TGTGCCAGCAGTTTACCACGGTTCAACACTGAAGCTTTCTTT. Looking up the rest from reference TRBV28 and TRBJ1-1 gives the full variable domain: DVKVTQSSRYLVKRTGEKVFLECVQDMDHENMFWYRQDPGLGLRLIYFSYDVKMKEKGDIPEGYSVSREKKERFSLILESASTNQTSMYLCASSLPRFNTEAFFGQGTRLTVV.

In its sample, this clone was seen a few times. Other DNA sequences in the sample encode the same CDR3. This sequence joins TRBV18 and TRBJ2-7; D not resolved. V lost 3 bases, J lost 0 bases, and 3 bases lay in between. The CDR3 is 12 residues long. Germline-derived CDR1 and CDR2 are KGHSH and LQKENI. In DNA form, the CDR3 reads TGTGCCAGCTCACCCTCCTCCTACGAGCAGTACTTC. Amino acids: CASSPSSYEQYF.

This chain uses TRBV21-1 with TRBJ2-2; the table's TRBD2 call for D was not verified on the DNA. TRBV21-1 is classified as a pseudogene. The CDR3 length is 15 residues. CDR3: CASSKPPGGTGELFF. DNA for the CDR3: TGTGCCAGCAGCAAACCCCCCGGGGGGACCGGGGAGCTGTTTTTT.

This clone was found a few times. The CDR3 DNA follows: TGTGCCAGCAGCCCATGGACAGGGGGCTCGGACGAGCAGTACTTC. Residues: CASSPWTGGSDEQYF. The chain joins TRBV7-9 to TRBJ2-7, with TRBD1 matching 11 bases. Germline V lookup: CDR1 SEHNR, CDR2 FQNEAQ (reference sequence). Germline trimming cut 5 bases from V and 5 bases from J; bases unmatched to any gene: 8. This CDR3 contains 15 residues.

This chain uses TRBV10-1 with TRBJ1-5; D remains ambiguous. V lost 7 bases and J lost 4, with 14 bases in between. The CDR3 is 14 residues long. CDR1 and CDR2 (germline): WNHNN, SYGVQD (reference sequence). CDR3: CASIVTGSNQPQHF. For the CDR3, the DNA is TGCGCCAGCATAGTCACGGGTTCTAATCAGCCCCAGCATTTT.

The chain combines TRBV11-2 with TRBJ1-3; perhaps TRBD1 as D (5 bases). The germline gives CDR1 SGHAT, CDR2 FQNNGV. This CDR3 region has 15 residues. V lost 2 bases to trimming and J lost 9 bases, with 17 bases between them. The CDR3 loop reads CASSLSPGLLSTIYF. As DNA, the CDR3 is TGTGCCAGCAGCTTAAGCCCGGGACTTCTCTCCACCATATATTTT.

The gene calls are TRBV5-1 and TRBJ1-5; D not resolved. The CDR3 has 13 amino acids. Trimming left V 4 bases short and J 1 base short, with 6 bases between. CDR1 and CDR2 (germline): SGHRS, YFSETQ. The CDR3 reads CASSTGSNQPQHF. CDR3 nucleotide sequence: TGCGCCAGCAGCACCGGGAGCAATCAGCCCCAGCATTTT.

The CDR3 loop reads CASSIITGGQETQYF. The CDR3 nucleotides are TGTGCCAGTAGTATAATTACAGGGGGCCAAGAGACCCAGTACTTC. This chain uses TRBV19 with TRBJ2-5, with 8 nucleotides matching TRBD1. The V gene end was trimmed by 2 bases and the J gene end by 1 base; junction bases not matched to a gene: 3. The CDR3 is made up of 15 amino acids. The germline CDR1 and CDR2 sequences are LNHDA and SQIVND (reference sequence).

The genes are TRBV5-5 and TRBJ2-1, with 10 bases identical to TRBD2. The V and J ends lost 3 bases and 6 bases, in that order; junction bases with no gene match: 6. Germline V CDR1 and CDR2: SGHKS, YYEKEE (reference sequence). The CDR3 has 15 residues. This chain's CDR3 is CASSSLAGARNEQFF. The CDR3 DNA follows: TGTGCCAGCAGCTCCCTAGCGGGAGCACGCAATGAGCAGTTCTTC.